Listed below are T cell receptor beta chains from one sample, sequenced in a study of CD8+ T cells in alopecia areata. The method was immunoSEQ multiplex PCR; TCRdb's version includes in-frame clones alone and lacks a portion of them. The table has around 300,000 clones, 60% seen once. The sample was CD4+ T cells sorted from blood, taken around week 54, from a patient treated with tofacitinib. These receptors all come from a human donor with alopecia areata. Both conserved end residues are part of each CDR3. The D gene is left open where the match is weak. Expanded clones get a size class; other rows say once, few or many, or leave the size out.

size	D	J	V	CDR3	DNA
few	TRBD2	TRBJ2-2	TRBV7-8	CASSLLRSSGGHTGELFF	TGTGCCAGCAGCTTACTGCGGTCTAGCGGGGGACACACCGGGGAGCTGTTTTTT
.	.	TRBJ2-3	TRBV6-5	CASSYGGGMTDTQYF	TGTGCCAGCAGTTACGGCGGGGGCATGACAGATACGCAGTATTTT
.	TRBD1	TRBJ1-6	TRBV2	CASSDQGGGSPLHF	TGTGCCAGCAGTGACCAGGGGGGTGGTTCACCCCTCCACTTT
few	.	TRBJ1-6	TRBV5-4	CASSLVGNSPLHF	TGTGCCAGCAGCTTGGTCGGGAACTCACCCCTCCACTTT
.	.	TRBJ1-2	TRBV5-1	CASSVQGDPDGYTF	TGCGCCAGCAGTGTACAGGGTGACCCTGATGGCTACACCTTC
.	.	TRBJ2-2	TRBV29-1	CSVRKDAGTGELFF	TGCAGCGTTCGGAAGGACGCGGGCACCGGGGAGCTGTTTTTT
.	.	TRBJ2-1	TRBV6-5	CASNQGGRWFF	TGTGCCAGTAATCAGGGGGGAAGGTGGTTCTTC
.	.	TRBJ2-5	TRBV18	CASSPIIGETQYF	TGTGCCAGCTCACCGATTATAGGAGAGACCCAGTACTTC
.	.	TRBJ2-7	TRBV21-1	CARKGDCSYEQYF	TGTGCCAGAAAGGGGGACTGCTCCTACGAGCAGTACTTC
.	.	TRBJ2-3	TRBV9	CASSVGGARTDTQYF	TGTGCCAGCAGCGTAGGCGGGGCTCGCACAGATACGCAGTATTTT
once	.	TRBJ1-1	TRBV10-3	CATASGGDTEAFF	TGTGCCACCGCGTCCGGGGGGGACACTGAAGCTTTCTTT
.	TRBD2	TRBJ2-3	TRBV30	CAWSLTSGGRSTDTQYF	TGTGCCTGGAGCCTGACTAGCGGGGGGCGGAGCACAGATACGCAGTATTTT
once	TRBD1	TRBJ1-2	TRBV30	CAWSAGGGFGGYTF	TGTGCCTGGAGTGCAGGGGGCGGCTTTGGTGGCTACACCTTC
.	.	TRBJ2-7	TRBV7-2	CASSLGSAGEQYF	TGTGCCAGCAGCTTAGGGTCAGCAGGCGAGCAGTACTTC
.	.	TRBJ2-1	TRBV7-9	CASSRTANNEQFF	TGTGCCAGCAGCCGGACAGCTAACAATGAGCAGTTCTTC
few	.	TRBJ1-6	TRBV5-1	CASSLENSPLHF	TGCGCCAGCAGCTTGGAGAATTCACCCCTCCACTTT